Detailed here is one T cell receptor (beta chain). Clones were read by immunoSEQ multiplex PCR, and TCRdb kept only the in-frame ones, dropping some. The data show approximately 150,000 clones, 70% to 90% seen once. CDR1 is SGHNT, CDR2 YENEEA, per germline. The CDR3 is 15 residues long. The V and J ends lost 4 bases and 5 bases, in that order; junction bases with no gene match: 7. The data stem from a study of blood T cell repertoires in COVID-19. Study summary: The cDNA or gDNA used as material had been derived from T cells, B-cell-depleted T cells, or PBMCs.

This TCR came from a human donor in a cohort sampled during active COVID-19. The V call is TRBV11-3, the J call TRBJ2-5, with TRBD1 matching 10 bases. The sequencing sample was made of peripheral blood. The DNA of the CDR3 is TGTGCCAGCAGCTCCGGGACAGGGGCTACTGAGACCCAGTACTTC. Protein product: CASSSGTGATETQYF.